Each of the 7 T cell receptor beta chains below was sequenced from the same sample in a study of cytomegalovirus exposure and HLA in healthy donors. Sequenced by immunoSEQ multiplex PCR; TCRdb stores in-frame clones only, minus some. Of about 220,000 clones listed, about 89% are singletons. The sample comprised PBMCs. The source of these receptors is a woman aged 18-35 years in good health and CMV-seronegative.

This clone was seen a single time. This rearrangement joins TRBV9 to TRBJ1-2; 10 positions match TRBD1. Germline CDR1 is SGDLS and CDR2 is YYNGEE. Trimming cost V 3 bases and J 4 bases; bases outside gene matches: 18. The CDR3 is made up of 19 amino acids. The CDR3 DNA sequence: TGTGCCAGCAGCGGAAACGGCGGACAGGGGGATAGCTATGGCTATGGCTACACCTTC. Translated, it gives CASSGNGGQGDSYGYGYTF. Drawing the rest from reference TRBV9 and TRBJ1-2, the complete variable domain is DSGVTQTPKHLITATGQRVTLRCSPRSGDLSVYWYQQSLDQGLQFLIQYYNGEERAKGNILERFSAQQFPDLHSELNLSSLELGDSALYFCASSGNGGQGDSYGYGYTFGSGTRLTVV.

CDR3 sequence reads: CATSRGRGQGAQPQHF. The CDR3 DNA reads as TGTGCCACCAGCAGAGGGCGGGGACAGGGGGCTCAGCCCCAGCATTTT. The chain employs TRBV15 and TRBJ1-5, with TRBD1 identical over 12 bases. CDR1 is LNHNV and CDR2 is YYDKDF in the germline V gene (reference sequence). The CDR3 spans 16 residues. V dropped 1 base and J dropped 6; count of bases not matched to a gene: 4.

The rearrangement joins TRBV18 to TRBJ2-4; no clear D gene. V was shortened by 2 bases and J by 4 bases, with 9 bases between the two germline ends. Per germline, CDR1 KGHSH and CDR2 LQKENI. This CDR3 has 14 residues. CDR3 loop: CASSPSTVKNIQYF. In DNA, the CDR3 is TGTGCCAGCTCACCAAGTACAGTTAAAAACATTCAGTACTTC. The full variable domain, completed using reference TRBV18 and TRBJ2-4, is NAGVMQNPRHLVRRRGQEARLRCSPMKGHSHVYWYRQLPEEGLKFMVYLQKENIIDESGMPKERFSAEFPKEGPSILRIQQVVRGDSAAYFCASSPSTVKNIQYFGAGTRLSVL.

The chain recombines TRBV7-2 with TRBJ2-1, with D possibly TRBD1 on 5 matching bases. Germline V gene lookup returns CDR1 SGHTA and CDR2 FQGNSA. Trimming shortened V by 0 bases and J by 6 bases, and 12 bases separated the two germline ends. This CDR3 contains 15 residues. The CDR3 bases are TGTGCCAGCAGCTTAGCCGGCAGGGTCATCAATGAGCAGTTCTTC. Its protein is CASSLAGRVINEQFF.

CDR3 bases: TGTGCCAGCAGTTTCCTAACTAATGAAAAACTGTTTTTT. This sequence encodes CASSFLTNEKLFF. J is TRBJ1-4 and V is TRBV27, with D uncertain. CDR3 size: 13 residues. CDR1 is MNHEY, CDR2 SMNVEV, per germline (reference sequence). V was pared by 3 bases and J by 1 base, with 3 bases between.

The chain joins TRBV28 to TRBJ2-5, with D possibly matching TRBD1 (5 bases). The length of the CDR3 is 14 residues. Trimming cost V 5 bases and J 2 bases, with 12 bases left between them. The germline CDR1 and CDR2 sequences are MDHEN and SYDVKM. The CDR3: CASSPAGKQETQYF. For the CDR3, the DNA is TGTGCCAGCAGTCCCGCAGGGAAACAAGAGACCCAGTACTTC.

This chain joins TRBV27 and TRBJ2-7; the D is unclear. CDR3 length equals 14 residues. V lost 5 bases, J lost 6 bases, and 17 bases lay in between. Looked up from germline, CDR1 is MNHEY and CDR2 is SMNVEV (reference sequence). CDR3 in DNA: TGTGCCAGCAGTCCCGAGACCAACCGAGGCGAGCAGTACTTC. It is translated as CASSPETNRGEQYF.